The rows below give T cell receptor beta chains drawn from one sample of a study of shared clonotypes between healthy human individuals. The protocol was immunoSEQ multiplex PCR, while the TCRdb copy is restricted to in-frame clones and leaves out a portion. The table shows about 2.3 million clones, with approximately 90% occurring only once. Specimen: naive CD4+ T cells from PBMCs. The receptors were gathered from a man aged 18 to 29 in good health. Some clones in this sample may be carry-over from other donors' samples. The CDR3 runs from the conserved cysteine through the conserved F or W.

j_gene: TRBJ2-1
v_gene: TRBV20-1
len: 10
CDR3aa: CSANGNEQFF

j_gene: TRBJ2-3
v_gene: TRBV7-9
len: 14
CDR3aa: CASSVTGRADTQYF

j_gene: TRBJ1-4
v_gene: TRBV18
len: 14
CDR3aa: CASSPGVANEKLFF

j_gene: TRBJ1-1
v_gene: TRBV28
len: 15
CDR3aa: CASSSLTGMNTEAFF

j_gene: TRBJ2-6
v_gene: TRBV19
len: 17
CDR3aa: CASSPGQNYPGANVLTF

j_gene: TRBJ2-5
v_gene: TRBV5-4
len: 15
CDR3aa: CASSLGGGKGETQYF

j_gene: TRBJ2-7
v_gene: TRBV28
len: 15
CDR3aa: CASSPHRDYTYEQYF

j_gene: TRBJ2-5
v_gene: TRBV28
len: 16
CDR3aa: CASSPPGGSGRETQYF

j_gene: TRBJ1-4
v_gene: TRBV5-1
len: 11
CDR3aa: CASSLGEKLFF

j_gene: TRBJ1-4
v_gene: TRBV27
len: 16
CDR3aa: CASSLTGAPIGEKLFF

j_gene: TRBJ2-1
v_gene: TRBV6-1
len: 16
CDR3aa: CASSEALRAGEREQFF

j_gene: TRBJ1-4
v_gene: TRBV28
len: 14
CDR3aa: CASSLPPTNEKLFF

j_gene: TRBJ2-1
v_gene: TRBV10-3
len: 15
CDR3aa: CAMGGLAGSYNEQFF

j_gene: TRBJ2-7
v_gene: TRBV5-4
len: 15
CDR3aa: CASSSRDRISYEQYF

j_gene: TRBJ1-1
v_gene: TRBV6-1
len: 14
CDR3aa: CASSERVESTEAFF

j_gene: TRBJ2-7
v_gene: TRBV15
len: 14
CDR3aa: CATSMGAILDEQYF

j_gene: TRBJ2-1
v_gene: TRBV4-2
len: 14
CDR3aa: CASSQGDGNNEQFF

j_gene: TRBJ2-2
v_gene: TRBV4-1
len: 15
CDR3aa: CASSKGLAGAGELFF

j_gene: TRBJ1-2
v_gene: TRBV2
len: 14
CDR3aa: CASTQYGTHYGYTF

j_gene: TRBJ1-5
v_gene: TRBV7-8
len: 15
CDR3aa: CASSPPPTNSQPQHF

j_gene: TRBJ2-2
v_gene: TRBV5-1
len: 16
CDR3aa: CASSTPGGANTGELFF

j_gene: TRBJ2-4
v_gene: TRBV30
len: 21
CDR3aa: CAWSYGRFVLAPIHDKNIQYF

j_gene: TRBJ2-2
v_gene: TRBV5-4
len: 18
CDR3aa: CASSLSGYGSGKAGELFF

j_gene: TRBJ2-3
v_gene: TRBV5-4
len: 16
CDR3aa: CASSLEGGGYTDTQYF

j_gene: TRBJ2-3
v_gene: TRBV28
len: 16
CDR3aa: CASSTSGRLGTDTQYF

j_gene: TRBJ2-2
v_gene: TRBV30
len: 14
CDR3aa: CAWRGPMNTGELFF

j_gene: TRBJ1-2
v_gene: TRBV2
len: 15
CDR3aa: CASSGHVLRSYGYTF

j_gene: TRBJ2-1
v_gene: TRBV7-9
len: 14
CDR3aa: CASSLRDTYNEQFF

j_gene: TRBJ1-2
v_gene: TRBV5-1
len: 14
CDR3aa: CASSLAVTPYGYTF

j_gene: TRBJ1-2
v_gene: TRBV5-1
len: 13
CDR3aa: CASSFDQTYGYTF

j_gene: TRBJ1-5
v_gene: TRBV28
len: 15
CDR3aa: CASSPGGPINQPQHF

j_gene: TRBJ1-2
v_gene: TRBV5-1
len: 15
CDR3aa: CASSLVGVLDYGYTF

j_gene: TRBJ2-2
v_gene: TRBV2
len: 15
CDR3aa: CASRFGGRETGELFF

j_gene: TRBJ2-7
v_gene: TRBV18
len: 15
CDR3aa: CASQTTRDPSYEQYF

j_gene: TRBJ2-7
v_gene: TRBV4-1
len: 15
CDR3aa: CASSHEAGGRGEQYF

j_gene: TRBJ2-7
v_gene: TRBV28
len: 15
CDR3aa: CASSFFRTVAYEQYF

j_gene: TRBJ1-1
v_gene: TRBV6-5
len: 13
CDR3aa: CAISVQENTEAFF

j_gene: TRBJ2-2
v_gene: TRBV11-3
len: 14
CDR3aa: CASSLGQVPGELFF

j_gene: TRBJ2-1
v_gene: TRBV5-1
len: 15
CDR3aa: CASSLGSVTYNEQFF

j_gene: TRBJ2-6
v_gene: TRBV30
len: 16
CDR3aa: CAWSVSGARGANVLTF

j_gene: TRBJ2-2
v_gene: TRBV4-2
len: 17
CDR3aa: CASSHSDRGYNTGELFF

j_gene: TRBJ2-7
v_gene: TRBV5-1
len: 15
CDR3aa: CASSLVGTPTYEQYF